Below, 24 T cell receptor beta chains from the same sample are listed, as sequenced in a study of cytomegalovirus exposure and HLA in healthy donors (dated by TCRdb to between 2016 and 2019). Library preparation used the immunoSEQ multiplex PCR assay. For the multiplex PCR, a mixture combining 60 forward primers for TCR Vbeta segments and 13 reverse primers for TCR Jbeta segments was used. What TCRdb holds here is the immuneACCESS table cut down to in-frame rearrangements. Part of the clones is not present; checked against another copy, under half of the missing clones reflect an unresolved V gene, and the others are unexplained. This sample has around 30,000 clones in its table, and around 87% of those were observed once. The top ten clonotypes cover 2.7% of the sample. Sequenced: PBMCs. These receptors were obtained from a boy between 10 and 17 years old in good health and CMV-seronegative.

The chain is built from TRBV11-2 and TRBJ1-1; 7 positions agree with TRBD1. The CDR3 length is 14 residues. CDR1 is SGHAT and CDR2 is FQNNGV in the germline V gene. Germline trimming cut 4 bases from V and 3 bases from J; bases unmatched to any gene: 5. The chain's CDR3 is CASSYGQADTEAFF. The CDR3 bases are TGTGCCAGCAGCTATGGACAGGCGGACACTGAAGCTTTCTTT.

This clone was seen a single time. The gene calls are TRBV7-2 and TRBJ2-1; no clear D. Germline CDR1 is SGHTA and CDR2 is FQGNSA. Trimming removed 5 bases at V and 8 bases at J, with 13 bases between. The CDR3 is 13 amino acids. The CDR3 DNA is TGTGCCAGCAGCCAATATAATGCAGATGAGCAGTTCTTC. This sequence encodes CASSQYNADEQFF. Using reference TRBV7-2 and TRBJ2-1 for the parts outside the CDR3, the full variable domain is GAGVSQSPSNKVTEKGKDVELRCDPISGHTALYWYRQSLGQGLEFLIYFQGNSAPDKSGLPSDRFSAERTGGSVSTLTIQRTQQEDSAVYLCASSQYNADEQFFGPGTRLTVL.

This clone was observed once. The J gene is TRBJ2-5, the V gene TRBV5-1; D is possibly TRBD2 (5 bases). Deletions cut 4 bases from V and 0 bases from J, with 13 bases between. The CDR3 loop spans 15 amino acids. Germline-derived CDR1 and CDR2 are SGHRS and YFSETQ. The CDR3: CASSPGLTYQETQYF. The CDR3 nucleotides are TGCGCCAGCAGCCCTGGACTCACGTACCAAGAGACCCAGTACTTC. Full variable domain (missing parts from reference TRBV5-1 and TRBJ2-5): KAGVTQTPRYLIKTRGQQVTLSCSPISGHRSVSWYQQTPGQGLQFLFEYFSETQRNKGNFPGRFSGRQFSNSRSEMNVSTLELGDSALYLCASSPGLTYQETQYFGPGTRLLVL.

V usage is TRBV4-1 and J usage is TRBJ2-3; D may be TRBD2 (6 bases). The germline V gene encodes CDR1 MGHRA and CDR2 YSYEKL. The CDR3 totals 16 residues. Trimming cost V 3 bases and J 0 bases, with 13 bases left between them. The CDR3 DNA sequence: TGCGCCAGCAGCCAGAATCTAGCGTTAAGCACAGATACGCAGTATTTT. Translating it yields CASSQNLALSTDTQYF.

This sequence joins TRBV5-1 and TRBJ2-5, with a tentative D call TRBD1 (6 bases). Germline V CDR1 and CDR2: SGHRS, YFSETQ. V was trimmed by 4 bases and J by 0 bases, leaving 7 bases between them. The CDR3 length is 13 residues. The CDR3 loop is CASSRQDQETQYF. The CDR3, as DNA: TGCGCCAGCAGCCGACAGGACCAAGAGACCCAGTACTTC.

The V and J genes are TRBV5-1 and TRBJ2-1, with TRBD1 matching 7 bases. Per the germline V gene, CDR1 is SGHRS and CDR2 is YFSETQ. The length of the CDR3 is 15 residues. V shed 0 bases and J 3 bases; nucleotides not matched to a gene: 3. The CDR3 sequence: CASSLGAGGYNEQFF. In nucleotides, the CDR3 is TGCGCCAGCAGCTTGGGGGCAGGGGGCTACAATGAGCAGTTCTTC.

This chain connects TRBV6-1 to TRBJ1-1; D not resolved. The germline V and J ends were trimmed by 6 bases and 5 bases, with 13 bases remaining between them. Germline-derived CDR1 and CDR2 are MNHNS and SASEGT. CDR3 size: 13 residues. DNA for the CDR3: TGTGCCAGCAGGAGAGAGCTGTCTACTGAAGCTTTCTTT. Encoded protein: CASRRELSTEAFF.

The J gene is TRBJ1-2, the V gene TRBV28; D unclear. Germline V gives CDR1 MDHEN, CDR2 SYDVKM. Deletions cut 3 bases from V and 0 bases from J, with 14 bases between. The CDR3 covers 16 residues. The CDR3 DNA is TGTGCCAGCAGTTTGAGAGGGATTGGGGCTAACTATGGCTACACCTTC. It encodes CASSLRGIGANYGYTF.

V gene TRBV5-1 combines with J gene TRBJ2-1, with D perhaps matching TRBD1 (8 bases). This CDR3 is 15 amino acids long. The germline V and J ends were trimmed by 3 bases and 7 bases, with 17 bases remaining between them. Germline V CDR1 and CDR2: SGHRS, YFSETQ. The CDR3 loop reads CASSWRTGRGNEQFF. The CDR3 coding sequence is TGCGCCAGCAGCTGGCGGACAGGGAGGGGGAATGAGCAGTTCTTC. The full variable domain, rest sourced from reference TRBV5-1 and TRBJ2-1, is KAGVTQTPRYLIKTRGQQVTLSCSPISGHRSVSWYQQTPGQGLQFLFEYFSETQRNKGNFPGRFSGRQFSNSRSEMNVSTLELGDSALYLCASSWRTGRGNEQFFGPGTRLTVL.

This clone has just one count. The chain carries TRBV18 and TRBJ1-2; the match to TRBD1 covers 7 bases. The CDR3 is 15 amino acids. Germline loops: CDR1 KGHSH, CDR2 LQKENI. The V and J ends lost 2 bases and 6 bases, in that order; junction bases with no gene match: 9. Written as DNA, the CDR3 is TGTGCCAGCTCACCAGACAGGGAGTTATATGATGGCTACACCTTC. This sequence encodes CASSPDRELYDGYTF.

This clone has more than one count but fewer than ten. The chain employs TRBV5-6 and TRBJ1-1, with D maybe TRBD1 (6 bases). The V and J ends lost 0 bases and 1 base respectively, with 10 bases between them. The CDR3 extends over 15 amino acids. Germline V gene sequence: CDR1 SGHDT, CDR2 YYEEEE. As DNA, the CDR3 is TGTGCCAGCAGCTTGGTACGGGACAAGAACACTGAAGCTTTCTTT. It encodes CASSLVRDKNTEAFF.

The genes are TRBV6-5 and TRBJ1-5; D call uncertain. The V gene lost 6 bases and the J gene lost 0 bases, with 12 bases spanning the gap. The CDR3 has 15 amino acids. Looked up from germline, CDR1 is MNHEY and CDR2 is SVGAGI. This CDR3 reads CASRPSDSSNQPQHF. Here the CDR3 DNA reads TGTGCCAGCAGACCATCGGACTCTAGCAATCAGCCCCAGCATTTT.

V is TRBV9 and J is TRBJ2-3; possibly TRBD1 for D (5 bases). With 0 bases removed from V and 2 bases from J, the gap between germline ends came to 10 bases. The V gene's germline CDR1 is SGDLS and CDR2 YYNGEE. This CDR3 spans 15 amino acids. The CDR3 here is CASSVVGANTDTQYF. Here the CDR3 DNA reads TGTGCCAGCAGCGTAGTAGGGGCAAACACAGATACGCAGTATTTT.

V gene TRBV28 combines with J gene TRBJ2-7; D ambiguous. The ends were cut back, 2 bases at V and 2 bases at J, with 10 bases in the middle. The V gene's germline CDR1 is MDHEN and CDR2 SYDVKM. The CDR3 contains 14 residues. CDR3 loop: CASSLSGPTYEQYF. CDR3 DNA: TGTGCCAGCAGTTTAAGTGGGCCCACCTACGAGCAGTACTTC.

For this clone: One end of the junction fails to match germline, which may point to a read error. J is TRBJ2-7 and V is TRBV19; TRBD1 agrees at 7 bases. The germline V gene has CDR1 LNHDA and CDR2 SQIVND (reference sequence). The CDR3 extends over 15 amino acids. Here the CDR3 reads CASSIGSGTEVQQCF. The CDR3 bases are TGTGCCAGTAGTATAGGGTCCGGGACAGAGGTCCAGCAGTGCTTC.

The chain is built from TRBV5-1 and TRBJ2-7, with TRBD1 matching 11 bases. CDR1 is SGHRS, CDR2 YFSETQ, per germline. After removal of 3 bases from V and 3 bases from J, the junction contained 5 bases not matched to a gene. The length of the CDR3 is 15 residues. The CDR3 sequence: CASSWGQGVFYEQYF. The CDR3 DNA is TGCGCCAGCAGCTGGGGACAGGGGGTTTTCTACGAGCAGTACTTC.

As DNA, the CDR3 is TGTGCCAGCAGTCGGACTAGCGGGGGGATGGAGACCCAGTACTTC. This codes for CASSRTSGGMETQYF. The rearrangement uses TRBV2 and TRBJ2-5, with 14 bases that match TRBD2. The V and J ends lost 5 bases and 5 bases, in that order; junction bases with no gene match: 4. This CDR3 has 15 amino acids. Germline CDR1 SNHLY, CDR2 FYNNEI.

The V gene is TRBV5-4, the J gene TRBJ2-5; 8 nucleotides align to TRBD2. The CDR3 runs 14 residues. Germline CDR1 reads SGHNT; CDR2 reads YYREEE (reference sequence). With 4 bases clipped from V and 0 bases from J, the junction kept 2 bases outside the gene matches. CDR3 loop: CASSPGGYQETQYF. The CDR3 nucleotides are TGTGCCAGCAGCCCGGGGGGGTACCAAGAGACCCAGTACTTC.

This chain connects TRBV6-4 to TRBJ1-2; no clear D gene. The V gene's germline CDR1 is MRHNA and CDR2 SNTAGT. This CDR3 is built from 13 residues. V lost 0 bases and J lost 2, with 4 bases in between. As DNA, the CDR3 is TGTGCCAGCAGTGACTCGACAAACTATGGCTACACCTTC. This translates into CASSDSTNYGYTF.

This rearrangement joins TRBV11-2 to TRBJ2-3; D perhaps matches TRBD2 (5 bases). CDR1 and CDR2 (germline): SGHAT, FQNNGV. V was cut by 5 bases and J by 6 bases, with 15 bases left in between. The CDR3 covers 14 residues. The CDR3 DNA reads as TGTGCCAGCAGCGTGGACTCACCGAAGGATACGCAGTATTTT. Translating gives CASSVDSPKDTQYF.

The rearrangement joins TRBV5-1 to TRBJ2-7; TRBD1 matches 9 bases. The V gene's germline CDR1 is SGHRS and CDR2 YFSETQ. The CDR3 contains 16 residues. V shed 4 bases, J shed 0 bases, and the junction held 8 bases outside the gene matches. This chain's CDR3 is CASSPGQGFLSYEQYF. In nucleotides, the CDR3 is TGCGCCAGCAGCCCGGGACAGGGCTTTCTCTCCTACGAGCAGTACTTC.

This CDR3 reads CASRDRGGDKNIQYF. The CDR3 bases are TGTGCCAGCAGAGACAGGGGGGGGGACAAAAACATTCAGTACTTC. The V and J genes are TRBV2 and TRBJ2-4, with 9 bases aligning to TRBD1. The CDR3 has 15 residues. Germline assignment: CDR1 SNHLY and CDR2 FYNNEI. Unmatched junction bases numbered 6, after V lost 6 bases and J lost 3 bases.

The chain joins TRBV27 to TRBJ2-6; 8 positions agree with TRBD1. Trimming at V came to 3 bases and at J to 1 base, leaving 5 bases not matched to a gene. CDR1 and CDR2 (germline): MNHEY, SMNVEV (reference sequence). The CDR3 is 17 residues long. The CDR3, as DNA: TGTGCCAGCAGTTTCGGGACAGGACGTTCTGGGGCCAACGTCCTGACTTTC. Its translation is CASSFGTGRSGANVLTF. The complete variable domain, with remaining parts taken from reference TRBV27 and TRBJ2-6, reads EAQVTQNPRYLITVTGKKLTVTCSQNMNHEYMSWYRQDPGLGLRQIYYSMNVEVTDKGDVPEGYKVSRKEKRNFPLILESPSPNQTSLYFCASSFGTGRSGANVLTFGAGSRLTVL.

This clone was observed a single time. J is TRBJ2-1 and V is TRBV7-9; the D gene is possibly TRBD2 (7 bases). V lost 5 bases to trimming and J lost 2 bases, with 19 bases between them. This CDR3 has 17 amino acids. Looked up from germline, CDR1 is SEHNR and CDR2 is FQNEAQ (reference sequence). CDR3 sequence (DNA): TGTGCCAGCAGCCCTTTGGAGGGGGGGCCGACCTACAATGAGCAGTTCTTC. Amino acid sequence: CASSPLEGGPTYNEQFF.